The following is a T cell receptor (beta chain) sequence with its context. This clone was detected only once. The specificity of this receptor is unknown. No base qualities exist here, and no much larger clone lies one base off it. The data derive from a study of blood T cell repertoires in COVID-19 (dated by TCRdb to about 2020). Context from the whole study: Samples from collaborators originated in the United States, Italy and Spain and spanned both the acute and convalescent phases of COVID-19. A de-identified subject ID, COVID-19 status, age in years and sex were almost always included in the sample metadata. HLA class I and class II types, where available, came from metadata supplied by the sample provider rather than from assay-based typing. The repertoires were released in a freely available public database meant as a resource for research on the immune response to SARS-CoV-2. Subjects who had been exposed to COVID-19, were actively infected with it, or had recovered from it provided the deeply sampled blood TCRbeta repertoires that made up the dataset. The prospective study material was composed of cDNA or gDNA derived from T cells, B-cell-depleted T cells, or PBMCs. Samples came from the ongoing ImmuneRACE study (first 160 participants) plus 1,254 subjects from 6 global collaborators.

One collaborating source in Seattle enrolled patients during active infection and followed them longitudinally through the course of disease. Whole blood was collected in K2EDTA tubes by collaborating institutions according to the institutions' own protocols. For TCRbeta analysis, collaborators shipped samples in one of three forms: frozen whole blood, isolated PBMCs, or DNA extracted from either of those sample types. General findings and caveats noted by the study authors: How much clinical and demographic metadata was included differed by source and by participant, and the metadata was provided uncurated.

The immunoSEQ Assay, a bias-controlled multiplex PCR, was used to amplify TCRbeta CDR3 regions from genomic DNA. As for how the authors treated the data: The number of nucleated cells in each sample was estimated by amplification of reference gene primers within the assay. Sequence reads were collapsed and filtered to measure the absolute abundance of every unique TCRbeta CDR3 rearrangement. For each sample, productive Simpson clonality was calculated as the square root of Simpson's diversity index over productive rearrangements. The table was pulled from immuneACCESS by TCRdb, which kept in-frame rearrangements only. Such tables lose some clones; where checked, under half of the loss comes from unresolved V genes, and the rest has no known cause. V and J calls and clone size follow that table, whereas D and trimming were derived from the DNA. The sample contains some 400,000 clones, about 89% of them found a single time. The ten largest clones capture roughly 10% of the sample.

The receptor was derived from a woman aged 30 to 39 with COVID-19, enrolled during active disease. Sequenced material: peripheral blood.

In nucleotide form, the sequence is TGTGCCAGCAGGGGAGCGGGGGGCGGTTGGGGTGAGACCCAGTACTTC. Translated, it reads CASRGAGGGWGETQYF. The chain links TRBV2 with TRBJ2-5, with 9 central nucleotides matching TRBD2. CDR1 and CDR2 are drawn from the germline V gene: SNHLY, FYNNEI. The V end gives up 6 bases and the J end 5 bases, leaving 13 bases in the junction not matched to a gene. The CDR3 starts with the cysteine, ends with the phenylalanine, and has 16 residues. The retained sequence is limited to the CDR3, 48 bases, with the frame set at the first base.